This record concerns one T cell receptor beta chain sequence. Exclusion covered patients with other autoimmune diseases or uncontrolled infections (as well as pregnancy or lactation). Each diagnosis was determined on the basis of clinical symptoms, serum thyroxine, TRAb, thyroid ultrasound and orbital computed tomography. This specimen comes from a study of Graves' ophthalmopathy and Graves' hyperthyroidism. The CDR3 is made up of 12 amino acids. The germline V gene has CDR1 SQVTM and CDR2 ANQGSEA. Trimming left V 7 bases short and J 3 bases short, with 12 bases between. Researchers took RNA transcripts and amplified TCR beta CDR3 regions from them. Second-round multiplex PCR followed a first-round RT-PCR using HTBI primers. TCRdb itself ran the multiplex PCR reads through MiXCR, one entry per CDR3 protein. The sample consists of about 410,000 distinct CDR3 sequences, about 18% of them appearing once.

This TCR came from a woman younger than 30 with Graves' ophthalmopathy. The chain employs TRBV29-1 and TRBJ1-2; no clear D gene. Sequenced material: peripheral blood. CDR3 region: CSATERDYGYTF. Written as DNA, the CDR3 is TGCAGCGCTACGGAGAGGGACTATGGCTACACCTTC.